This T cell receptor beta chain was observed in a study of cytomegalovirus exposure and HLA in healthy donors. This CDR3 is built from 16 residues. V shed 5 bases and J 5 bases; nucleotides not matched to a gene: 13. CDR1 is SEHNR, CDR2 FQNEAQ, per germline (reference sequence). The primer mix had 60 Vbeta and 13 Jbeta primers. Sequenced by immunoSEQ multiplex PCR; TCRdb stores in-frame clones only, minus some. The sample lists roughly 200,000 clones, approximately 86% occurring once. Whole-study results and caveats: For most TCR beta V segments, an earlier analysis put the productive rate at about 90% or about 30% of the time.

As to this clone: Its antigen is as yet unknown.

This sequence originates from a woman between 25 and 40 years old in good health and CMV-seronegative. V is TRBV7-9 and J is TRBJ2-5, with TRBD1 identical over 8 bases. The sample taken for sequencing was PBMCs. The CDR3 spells CASSPGGGLRGETQYF. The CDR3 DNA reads TGTGCCAGCAGCCCAGGGGGCGGACTCAGGGGGGAGACCCAGTACTTC.